This TCR beta chain derives from a study of vaccination effects on CD4 cells after COVID-19. Study-level information: Sampling occurred a median 72 days post second dose, range 14 to 241. Study-wide points: Marked clonal contraction was seen late after vaccination (in both infection- and vaccine-induced clones).

Concerning this clone itself: The antigen remains undetermined.

Antigen-specific CD4+ T cells expanded by the ViraFEST assay with viral peptide pools were then sequenced. Cultured cells yielded isolated CD4+ T cells after nine to ten days. BNT162b2 vaccine or mRNA-1273 vaccine was given to participants in two doses. Wells of around 2.2 million PBMC each were grown with around 10 IU/ml IL-2 and 9.5 to 10 ug/ml peptides. Measured with immunoSEQ multiplex PCR; TCRdb has only the in-frame clones, and not every one. Of around 30,000 clones in the sample, 65% to 90% were seen once. V was cut by 3 bases and J by 3 bases, with 12 bases left in between. The germline V gene encodes CDR1 SNHLY and CDR2 FYNNEI. The length of the CDR3 is 15 residues.

Sample: CD4+ T cells from PBMCs cultured with SARS-CoV-2 spike peptides, taken after COVID-19 vaccination. V usage is TRBV2 and J usage is TRBJ2-1; a possible D gene is TRBD1 (5 bases). The source of this sequence is a human donor who received a COVID-19 vaccine. Some clones in this sample may be carry-over from other donors' samples. The CDR3, as DNA: TGTGCCAGCAGTGAGGGGCGGCCTGGCTACAATGAGCAGTTCTTC. Its translation is CASSEGRPGYNEQFF.